The sequence of this T cell receptor (beta chain) was determined in a study of blood T cell repertoires in COVID-19. Overall study: From T cells, B-cell-depleted T cells, or PBMCs came the material, which was cDNA or gDNA.

How the authors handled the data: Estimates of nucleated cell counts were drawn from the amplification of reference gene primers. Data came from immunoSEQ multiplex PCR; TCRdb stores just in-frame clones and leaves some out. The DNA was the basis for D and trimming; V, J and clone size are from that table. The table records 50,000 or so clones, approximately 91% of them present only once. V dropped 4 bases and J dropped 4; count of bases not matched to a gene: 3. CDR3 size: 14 residues. Germline CDR1 SGHRS, CDR2 YFSETQ. V usage is TRBV5-1 and J usage is TRBJ1-5; TRBD1 matches 9 bases. The receptor's source is an elderly woman with acute or convalescent COVID-19. Specimen: peripheral blood. CDR3 loop: CASSPGTGNQPQHF. DNA of the CDR3: TGCGCCAGCAGCCCGGGGACAGGGAATCAGCCCCAGCATTTT.